The table lists the clone carrying this T cell receptor beta chain with many counts. What it binds is unknown. With a J-beta primer mix and a sample-barcoded 5' primer, a second PCR ran about 7 to 12 cycles. TCRdb re-called the 5' RACE reads with MiXCR, one entry per CDR3 protein. The sample shows 1.5 million to 2 million distinct CDR3 sequences, approximately 28% of them seen only once. The V end was cut by 0 bases, the J end by 4 bases, with 7 bases between. The CDR3 sequence is 13 residues long. CDR1 SEHNR and CDR2 FQNEAQ come from the germline V gene (reference sequence). This entry comes from a study of blood T cells in healthy people across ages. Overall study findings and caveats: Roughly linear age-related decline in beta diversity appeared, significant by age 40.

Healthy Caucasians from Russia aged about 6 to 95 served as donors. Each sample gave at least 7 million isolated PBMCs. This sequence was found in a woman aged 30 to 39 in good health. This rearrangement joins TRBV7-9 to TRBJ2-7; D call uncertain. Sequenced sample: blood. CDR3 region: CASSLALGYEQYF. Here the CDR3 DNA reads TGTGCCAGCAGCTTAGCGCTGGGGTACGAGCAGTACTTC.